The 29 T cell receptor beta chains below were found in one sample sequenced in a study of blood T cell repertoires in COVID-19. This table comes from immunoSEQ multiplex PCR, and its TCRdb copy is limited to in-frame clones, with some not included. The sample consists of about 80,000 clones, about 90% of them appearing once. The source material was peripheral blood. These receptor sequences come from a woman aged 80 or older with active or convalescent COVID-19.

In its sample, this clone was seen once. The chain has TRBV11-2 and TRBJ2-5, with a weak D call TRBD1 (6 bases). The CDR3 covers 14 residues. The germline CDR1 and CDR2 sequences are SGHAT and FQNNGV. V was shortened by 0 bases and J by 4 bases, with 9 bases between the two germline ends. Here the CDR3 reads CASSLDGRGETQYF. The CDR3 DNA sequence: TGTGCCAGCAGCTTAGATGGCAGGGGAGAGACCCAGTACTTC.

The chain employs TRBV13 and TRBJ1-4, with 9 bases identical to TRBD1. The CDR3 covers 15 residues. V was pared by 4 bases and J by 7 bases, with 7 bases of the junction left unmatched. Germline V gene lookup returns CDR1 PRHDT and CDR2 FYEKMQ (reference sequence). CDR3 DNA sequence: TGTGCCAGCAGCTCTGGACAGGGGCAAAGTGAAAAACTGTTTTTT. This gives the protein CASSSGQGQSEKLFF.

This clone was recorded once. V usage is TRBV5-1 and J usage is TRBJ2-1; 7 bases are shared with TRBD1. There are 15 residues in the CDR3. The trim removed 4 bases at V and 0 bases at J, leaving 4 bases unmatched. Germline CDR1 reads SGHRS; CDR2 reads YFSETQ. CDR3 nucleotides: TGCGCCAGCAGCAGGGACAGAAGCTCCTACAATGAGCAGTTCTTC. Translation: CASSRDRSSYNEQFF.

This chain connects TRBV19 to TRBJ2-7; 9 bases are shared with TRBD1. The junction had 10 bases not matched to a gene; V was cut back by 3 bases and J by 1 base. Germline V lookup: CDR1 LNHDA, CDR2 SQIVND (reference sequence). This CDR3 contains 17 residues. The CDR3 is CASSIPQTGGISYEQYF. The DNA for the CDR3 is TGTGCCAGTAGTATCCCACAGACAGGGGGAATTTCCTACGAGCAGTACTTC.

The chain recombines TRBV6-1 with TRBJ2-7, with a weak D call TRBD1 (5 bases). The V end was cut by 3 bases, the J end by 6 bases, with 9 bases between. Germline V gene lookup returns CDR1 MNHNS and CDR2 SASEGT. This CDR3 spans 12 amino acids. CDR3 nucleotides: TGTGCCAGCAGTGATATCCAGGGCGAGCAGTACTTC. Residues: CASSDIQGEQYF.

The chain recombines TRBV28 with TRBJ2-1; D is undetermined. The germline V gene has CDR1 MDHEN and CDR2 SYDVKM. The CDR3 runs 9 residues. This chain's CDR3 is CAASNPQFF. CDR3 in DNA: TGTGCGGCCTCCAACCCGCAGTTCTTC.

V gene TRBV5-6 combines with J gene TRBJ2-2; the match to TRBD2 covers 11 bases. This CDR3 comprises 14 residues. V shed 4 bases, J shed 9 bases, and the junction held 5 bases outside the gene matches. The germline V gene has CDR1 SGHDT and CDR2 YYEEEE. DNA of the CDR3: TGTGCCAGCAGCCCGCCGACTAGCGGGAGGGAGCTGTTTTTT. It specifies CASSPPTSGRELFF.

This clone was recorded only once. The V gene is TRBV18, the J gene TRBJ2-1; 13 bases are a match to TRBD2. The CDR3 covers 15 residues. In germline, CDR1 is KGHSH, CDR2 LQKENI. The J segment lost 4 bases and the V segment lost 5 bases, leaving 2 bases of the junction unmatched. Written as DNA, the CDR3 is TGTGCCAGCTCAGGACTAGCGGGAGAATACAATGAGCAGTTCTTC. As protein: CASSGLAGEYNEQFF.

The rearrangement uses TRBV4-1 and TRBJ1-3; D gene uncertain. Per the germline V gene, CDR1 is MGHRA and CDR2 is YSYEKL. The V and J ends lost 3 bases and 8 bases respectively, with 17 bases between them. The CDR3 is 15 residues long. The DNA for the CDR3 is TGCGCCAGCAGCCACTTCTCAGGTCAGGCTGACACCATATATTTT. It codes for CASSHFSGQADTIYF.

The chain links TRBV28 to TRBJ2-7; TRBD2 aligns across 12 bases. There are 19 residues in the CDR3. V gave up 5 bases and J gave up 3 bases; unmatched junction bases: 17. The germline gives CDR1 MDHEN, CDR2 SYDVKM. The CDR3: CASSTGLAGRRRDGYEQYF. DNA for the CDR3: TGTGCCAGCAGTACCGGACTAGCGGGAAGAAGAAGGGATGGCTACGAGCAGTACTTC.

V usage is TRBV7-2 and J usage is TRBJ2-3; D not certain. The CDR3 extends over 14 amino acids. CDR1 and CDR2 (germline): SGHTA, FQGNSA. The V end was cut by 2 bases, the J end by 1 base, with 7 bases between. The CDR3 protein is CASSLMAGTDTQYF. The CDR3 DNA is TGTGCCAGCAGCTTAATGGCGGGCACAGATACGCAGTATTTT. The full variable domain, in which reference TRBV7-2 and TRBJ2-3 provide the parts outside the CDR3, is GAGVSQSPSNKVTEKGKDVELRCDPISGHTALYWYRQSLGQGLEFLIYFQGNSAPDKSGLPSDRFSAERTGGSVSTLTIQRTQQEDSAVYLCASSLMAGTDTQYFGPGTRLTVL.

This chain uses TRBV11-2 with TRBJ2-2; TRBD2 is a possible D gene (5 bases). V gave up 3 bases and J gave up 6 bases, with 14 bases separating them. The CDR3 is 15 residues long. The germline V gene encodes CDR1 SGHAT and CDR2 FQNNGV. CDR3 protein: CASSFGLGEAGELFF. The CDR3 nucleotides are TGTGCCAGCAGCTTTGGACTGGGTGAGGCCGGGGAGCTGTTTTTT.

This chain links TRBV25-1 with TRBJ2-7; 8 bases line up with TRBD1. From germline, CDR1 is MGHDK and CDR2 SYGVNS. There are 15 residues in the CDR3. V lost 2 bases, J lost 3 bases, and 6 bases stayed unmatched. The CDR3 loop reads CASSEMGQDFYEQYF. CDR3 nucleotide sequence: TGTGCCAGCAGTGAAATGGGACAGGACTTCTACGAGCAGTACTTC.

This chain joins TRBV19 and TRBJ2-3, with TRBD2 matching 7 bases. This CDR3 spans 13 amino acids. Germline V gene data show CDR1 as LNHDA and CDR2 as SQIVND (reference sequence). V lost 1 base to trimming and J lost 6 bases; unmatched junction nucleotides: 1. For the CDR3, the DNA is TGTGCCAGTAGTATAGGGCGGGAGGATACGCAGTATTTT. It codes for CASSIGREDTQYF. The complete variable domain, with remaining parts taken from reference TRBV19 and TRBJ2-3, reads DGGITQSPKYLFRKEGQNVTLSCEQNLNHDAMYWYRQDPGQGLRLIYYSQIVNDFQKGDIAEGYSVSREKKESFPLTVTSAQKNPTAFYLCASSIGREDTQYFGPGTRLTVL.

This rearrangement joins TRBV27 to TRBJ1-3; maybe TRBD1 (5 bases). Germline CDR1 reads MNHEY; CDR2 reads SMNVEV (reference sequence). CDR3 size: 14 residues. Trimming removed 2 bases from V and 4 bases from J, with 9 bases in between. The CDR3 reads CASSLRGSGNTIYF. The CDR3 region has the DNA TGTGCCAGCAGTTTACGGGGGTCAGGAAACACCATATATTTT.

The chain has TRBV7-2 and TRBJ2-7; possible D gene TRBD2, 5 bases. Deletions cut 4 bases from V and 0 bases from J, with 10 bases between. This CDR3 region has 14 residues. Germline V gene sequence: CDR1 SGHTA, CDR2 FQGNSA. The CDR3 reads CASSSSSSSYEQYF. CDR3 nucleotides: TGTGCCAGCAGCTCTAGCAGCAGCTCCTACGAGCAGTACTTC.

This clone has a single count. The rearrangement uses TRBV4-3 and TRBJ2-3; the D is unclear. The CDR3 runs to 16 residues. The V end was cut by 0 bases, the J end by 1 base, with 11 bases between. CDR1 is LGHNA, CDR2 YSLEER, per germline. CDR3 coding DNA: TGCGCCAGCAGCCAAGATTTCGGGTCGGGCACAGATACGCAGTATTTT. Protein sequence: CASSQDFGSGTDTQYF.

The chain combines TRBV5-1 with TRBJ1-2; D not certain. The length of the CDR3 is 15 residues. Germline CDR1 reads SGHRS; CDR2 reads YFSETQ. The V end lost 0 bases, the J end lost 5 bases, and 14 bases lay between the germline ends. CDR3 protein: CASSLDKPGSYGYTF. CDR3 sequence (DNA): TGCGCCAGCAGCTTGGACAAACCAGGTTCTTATGGCTACACCTTC.

The J gene is TRBJ1-1, the V gene TRBV5-1, with a tentative D call TRBD1 (6 bases). The CDR3 is made up of 14 amino acids. Per the germline V gene, CDR1 is SGHRS and CDR2 is YFSETQ. Trimming left V 1 base short and J 5 bases short, with 12 bases between. CDR3: CASSLNRVGTEAFF. As DNA, the CDR3 is TGCGCCAGCAGCTTGAACAGGGTTGGGACTGAAGCTTTCTTT. The whole variable domain, remainder taken from reference TRBV5-1 and TRBJ1-1, is KAGVTQTPRYLIKTRGQQVTLSCSPISGHRSVSWYQQTPGQGLQFLFEYFSETQRNKGNFPGRFSGRQFSNSRSEMNVSTLELGDSALYLCASSLNRVGTEAFFGQGTRLTVV.

The chain combines TRBV7-9 with TRBJ2-7; D gene uncertain. V lost 3 bases to trimming and J lost 2 bases, with 8 bases between them. This CDR3 has 13 amino acids. Germline values: CDR1 SEHNR, CDR2 FQNEAQ (reference sequence). This chain's CDR3 is CASSFSETYEQYF. In DNA, the CDR3 is TGTGCCAGCAGCTTCTCTGAGACCTACGAGCAGTACTTC.

This chain joins TRBV11-2 and TRBJ2-1, with a tentative D call TRBD2 (7 bases). Trimming took 5 bases from V and 6 from J, leaving 17 bases between them. From germline, CDR1 is SGHAT and CDR2 FQNNGV. The CDR3 covers 15 residues. CDR3 DNA sequence: TGTGCCAGCAGCGGTTGGGGAGGGGGGCCCAATGAGCAGTTCTTC. Its protein is CASSGWGGGPNEQFF.

Written as DNA, the CDR3 is TGCAGTGCTAGTCGAGGGAACACTGAAGCTTTCTTT. It yields the protein CSASRGNTEAFF. The chain links TRBV20-1 to TRBJ1-1; the D is unclear. This CDR3 region has 12 residues. Germline V gene data show CDR1 as DFQATT and CDR2 as SNEGSKA (reference sequence). V shed 3 bases and J shed 1 base, with 6 bases lying between them.

V and J are TRBV7-9 and TRBJ2-5; 8 positions match TRBD1. V lost 3 bases and J lost 5; bases outside the gene matches: 5. This CDR3 region has 14 residues. The germline CDR1 and CDR2 sequences are SEHNR and FQNEAQ (reference sequence). The DNA for the CDR3 is TGTGCCAGCAGCTTGGCAGGGGGCGGCGAGACCCAGTACTTC. Translating it yields CASSLAGGGETQYF.

This clone came up once. The chain recombines TRBV2 with TRBJ1-1, with D maybe TRBD1 (5 bases). The CDR3 totals 15 residues. Per the germline V gene, CDR1 is SNHLY and CDR2 is FYNNEI. Trimming stripped 4 bases from V and 8 bases from J, with 20 bases between. The CDR3 protein is CASSGSNGGFREAFF. The CDR3 bases are TGTGCCAGCAGTGGGTCCAACGGGGGTTTTAGAGAAGCTTTCTTT.

The chain links TRBV10-3 to TRBJ1-2, with 9 bases identical to TRBD1. Trimming at V came to 4 bases and at J to 8 bases, leaving 5 bases not matched to a gene. CDR3 length equals 13 residues. The germline V gene has CDR1 ENHRY and CDR2 SYGVKD. In nucleotides, the CDR3 is TGTGCCATCAGTGCCCGGACAGGGGAAGGCTACACCTTC. Protein product: CAISARTGEGYTF.

J is TRBJ2-2 and V is TRBV5-1; D is unresolved. Deletions cut 2 bases from V and 7 bases from J, with 15 bases between. This CDR3 has 15 amino acids. The germline V gene has CDR1 SGHRS and CDR2 YFSETQ. As DNA, the CDR3 is TGCGCCAGCAGCTTCGATCGGCGCGGCAACGGGGAGCTGTTTTTT. It translates to CASSFDRRGNGELFF.

V usage is TRBV5-6 and J usage is TRBJ1-5; D remains ambiguous. The V and J ends lost 0 bases and 0 bases respectively, with 7 bases between them. The CDR3 is 15 residues long. In germline, CDR1 is SGHDT, CDR2 YYEEEE. The CDR3 loop is CASSLGGISNQPQHF. The CDR3 nucleotides are TGTGCCAGCAGCTTGGGAGGTATTAGCAATCAGCCCCAGCATTTT.

The chain uses TRBV10-1 and TRBJ2-1, with D possibly being TRBD2 (6 bases). The CDR3 has 14 amino acids. V lost 3 bases to trimming and J lost 8 bases, with 14 bases between them. Germline loops: CDR1 WNHNN, CDR2 SYGVQD (reference sequence). The CDR3 bases are TGCGCCAGCAGTGACCAGCGGGTTGCGGATGAGCAGTTCTTC. This sequence encodes CASSDQRVADEQFF.

This rearrangement joins TRBV11-2 to TRBJ2-1; 13 nucleotides align to TRBD2. The germline CDR1 and CDR2 sequences are SGHAT and FQNNGV. The CDR3 consists of 17 residues. Unmatched junction bases numbered 11, after V lost 5 bases and J lost 7 bases. DNA of the CDR3: TGTGCCAGCAGCCCTGCCCCGGGACTAGCGGGAAGGAATGAGCAGTTCTTC. It encodes CASSPAPGLAGRNEQFF. The whole variable domain, filled in from reference TRBV11-2 and TRBJ2-1, reads EAGVAQSPRYKIIEKRQSVAFWCNPISGHATLYWYQQILGQGPKLLIQFQNNGVVDDSQLPKDRFSAERLKGVDSTLKIQPAKLEDSAVYLCASSPAPGLAGRNEQFFGPGTRLTVL.